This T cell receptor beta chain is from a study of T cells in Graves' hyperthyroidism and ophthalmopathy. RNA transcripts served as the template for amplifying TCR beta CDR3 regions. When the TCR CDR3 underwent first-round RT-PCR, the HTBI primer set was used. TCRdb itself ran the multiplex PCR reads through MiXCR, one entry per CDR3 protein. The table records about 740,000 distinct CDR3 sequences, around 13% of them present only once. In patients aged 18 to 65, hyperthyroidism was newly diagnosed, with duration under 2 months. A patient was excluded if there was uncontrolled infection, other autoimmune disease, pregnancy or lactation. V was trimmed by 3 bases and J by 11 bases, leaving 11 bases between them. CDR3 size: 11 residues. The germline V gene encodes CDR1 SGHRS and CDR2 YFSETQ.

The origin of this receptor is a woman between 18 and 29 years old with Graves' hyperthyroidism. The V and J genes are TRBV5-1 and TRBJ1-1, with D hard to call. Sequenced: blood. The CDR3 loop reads CASSSDVVAFF. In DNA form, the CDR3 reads TGCGCCAGCAGCTCGGACGTGGTGGCTTTCTTT. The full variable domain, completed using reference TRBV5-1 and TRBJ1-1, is KAGVTQTPRYLIKTRGQQVTLSCSPISGHRSVSWYQQTPGQGLQFLFEYFSETQRNKGNFPGRFSGRQFSNSRSEMNVSTLELGDSALYLCASSSDVVAFFGQGTRLTVV.